These T cell receptor beta chains were read from a single sample in a study of cytomegalovirus exposure and HLA in healthy donors. Generated by immunoSEQ multiplex PCR, the TCRdb table keeps only in-frame clones and is missing some. The sample has about 170,000 clones, approximately 84% seen once. Sequenced input: PBMCs. These receptors all come from a woman aged 50 to 60 in good health and CMV-seropositive. The CDR3 runs from the conserved cysteine through the conserved F or W. A D gene is named only where the DNA matches it firmly. Clone size is stated in some rows and not others, as once, few, many or a class when expanded.

D,V,size,J,DNA,CDR3
TRBD1,TRBV20-1,NA,TRBJ2-7,TGCAGTGCTGACGACAGGGACGAGCAGTACTTC,CSADDRDEQYF
TRBD1,TRBV5-1,few,TRBJ2-1,TGCGCCAGCAGCTTAGGACAGGGCGGGAATGAGCAGTTCTTC,CASSLGQGGNEQFF
TRBD2,TRBV7-9,NA,TRBJ2-3,TGTTCCAGCAGCCGACTGGGACTAGCTGCAGATACGCAGTATTTT,CSSSRLGLAADTQYF
TRBD1,TRBV5-4,NA,TRBJ2-7,TGTGCCAGCAGCGGGAGACAGGGAGACCGGGGCGAGCAGTACTTC,CASSGRQGDRGEQYF
TRBD1,TRBV4-3,once,TRBJ1-2,TGCGCCAGCAGCCAAGATCTTTTGACAGGGAGAGGCTACACCTTC,CASSQDLLTGRGYTF
NA,TRBV18,NA,TRBJ2-3,TGTGCCAGCTCACCGGGACTTACCCCAGATACGCAGTATTTT,CASSPGLTPDTQYF
NA,TRBV30,NA,TRBJ1-1,TGTGCCTGGAGTAAAGGGGGGGGCACTGAAGCTTTCTTT,CAWSKGGGTEAFF
NA,TRBV6-5,NA,TRBJ2-7,TGTGCCAGCAGTTCCGAAGACAGGTTCTACGAGCAGTACTTC,CASSSEDRFYEQYF
TRBD1,TRBV5-4,NA,TRBJ2-1,TGTGCCAGCACTATGACAGGGGGTCATTACAATGAGCAGTTCTTC,CASTMTGGHYNEQFF
TRBD1,TRBV19,NA,TRBJ1-1,TGTGCCAGTACCCTCCTTCCGGGACAGGGGTTGAACACTGAAGCTTTCTTT,CASTLLPGQGLNTEAFF
NA,TRBV9,few,TRBJ1-3,TGTGCCAGCACCACTTCTGGAAACACCATATATTTT,CASTTSGNTIYF
NA,TRBV19,NA,TRBJ2-7,TGTGCCAGCAGCCGAGGAAACTCCTACGAGCAGTACTTC,CASSRGNSYEQYF
NA,TRBV21-1,NA,TRBJ2-3,TGTGCCAGCAGCAAAGAGTCTTGGCTAGCGGGCGCAGATACGCAGTATTTT,CASSKESWLAGADTQYF
NA,TRBV18,NA,TRBJ1-1,TGTGCCAGCTCACCACCGGGAGGGAAGAACACTGAAGCTTTCTTT,CASSPPGGKNTEAFF
NA,TRBV19,NA,TRBJ2-1,TGTGCCAGTAGACTAGCTGTCGGCTCCTACAATGAGCAGTTCTTC,CASRLAVGSYNEQFF
NA,TRBV27,NA,TRBJ2-7,TGTGCCAGCAGTTTACTCGGCTACGAGCAGTACTTC,CASSLLGYEQYF
NA,TRBV7-2,NA,TRBJ2-1,TGTGCCAGCAGCTTACAAGTTACCTACCCCCACTACAATGAGCAGTTCTTC,CASSLQVTYPHYNEQFF
NA,TRBV19,once,TRBJ2-6,TGTGCCAGTAGTATTAGGCGGGCTGGGGCCAACGTCCTGACTTTC,CASSIRRAGANVLTF
TRBD1,TRBV18,NA,TRBJ1-1,TGTGCCAGCTCACTATCGGGACAGGGGGCGTCTGAAGCTTTCTTT,CASSLSGQGASEAFF
TRBD2,TRBV7-2,NA,TRBJ2-1,TGTGCCAGCAGCCATCCTCCCGGGACTAGCGGATCCTACAATGAGCAGTTCTTC,CASSHPPGTSGSYNEQFF
TRBD1,TRBV6-1,NA,TRBJ1-4,TGTGCCAGCAGTGGAACTTTGGACAGGGCAGAAAAACTGTTTTTT,CASSGTLDRAEKLFF
TRBD2,TRBV9,NA,TRBJ2-3,TGTGCCAGCAGCGTAGAAGGGACTAGCGGAACTAGCACAGATACGCAGTATTTT,CASSVEGTSGTSTDTQYF
NA,TRBV6-5,NA,TRBJ2-6,TGTGCCAGCAGTCTCACTTACTCTGGGGCCAACGTCCTGACTTTC,CASSLTYSGANVLTF
NA,TRBV7-2,NA,TRBJ1-6,TGTGCCAGCACCTCGGCGGGACTTTGGAATTCACCCCTCCACTTT,CASTSAGLWNSPLHF
NA,TRBV7-3,NA,TRBJ1-3,TGTGCCAGCAGCCAAACAAAACGAACCTCAGGAAACACCATATATTTT,CASSQTKRTSGNTIYF
TRBD2,TRBV16,NA,TRBJ2-7,TGTGCCAGCAGCCAGAGACTTTCGGGACTAGTTCTCGAGCAGTACTTC,CASSQRLSGLVLEQYF
NA,TRBV5-1,NA,TRBJ2-1,TGCGCCAGCAGCTTGGGGACAGTTTACAATGAGCAGTTCTTC,CASSLGTVYNEQFF
TRBD1,TRBV7-9,few,TRBJ1-1,TGTGCCAGCAGCTGGGGACAGGGAGGGACCGAAGCTTTCTTT,CASSWGQGGTEAFF
TRBD1,TRBV28,NA,TRBJ2-1,TGTGCCAGCAGCCCCCCTCGGACAGGGTCCTACAATGAGCAGTTCTTC,CASSPPRTGSYNEQFF
NA,TRBV29-1,NA,TRBJ2-1,TGCAGCGTCGGACAGGGCGGACTAGGGGATGAGCAGTTCTTC,CSVGQGGLGDEQFF
TRBD2,TRBV5-6,NA,TRBJ2-1,TGTGCCAGCAGCTTGGTTCGGACTAGCGGATACAATGAGCAGTTCTTC,CASSLVRTSGYNEQFF
NA,TRBV7-2,NA,TRBJ2-7,TGTGCCAGCAGCTCTCCGGGGGAAGTAGTCTACGAGCAGTACTTC,CASSSPGEVVYEQYF
TRBD1,TRBV13,NA,TRBJ2-2,TGTGCCAGCAGCTTAAGTGGCCGACAGGGGGCCGGGGAGCTGTTTTTT,CASSLSGRQGAGELFF
NA,TRBV19,NA,TRBJ2-7,TGTGCCAGTAGCCTACAGGGAGTCCCAGACGAGCAGTACTTC,CASSLQGVPDEQYF
NA,TRBV6-1,few,TRBJ1-3,TGTGCCAGCAGTGAATGGGTATCGACAGGATCTGGAAACACCATATATTTT,CASSEWVSTGSGNTIYF
TRBD1,TRBV11-2,NA,TRBJ2-2,TGTGCCAGCAGCATCGGACAGGTCCCGAACACCGGGGAGCTGTTTTTT,CASSIGQVPNTGELFF
TRBD1,TRBV6-4,few,TRBJ2-7,TGTGCCAGCAGTGTTTACAGGGGACCCCTATCCTACGAGCAGTACTTC,CASSVYRGPLSYEQYF
TRBD2,TRBV7-7,NA,TRBJ2-1,TGTGCTAGCAGCTTAGCGACGGGGGGTGAGCAGTTCTTC,CASSLATGGEQFF
TRBD1,TRBV9,NA,TRBJ2-7,TGTGCCAGCAGCGTCGGGGGGACAGGGGGCTTCTACGAGCAGTACTTC,CASSVGGTGGFYEQYF
TRBD1,TRBV6-1,NA,TRBJ1-2,TGTGCCACCAGGGGACAGGCCTATTGGGGCTACACCTTC,CATRGQAYWGYTF
TRBD2,TRBV9,NA,TRBJ2-1,TGTGCCAGCAGCGCCTCTGGGGGTAGCGGGGGGGACAATGAGCAGTTCTTC,CASSASGGSGGDNEQFF
NA,TRBV29-1,once,TRBJ1-1,TGCAGCGTTGGACAGGCCATTGAAGCTTTCTTT,CSVGQAIEAFF
TRBD1,TRBV5-1,NA,TRBJ2-1,TGCGCCAGCAGCCTCCGGGGACAGGGGGCTGGTGAGCAGTTCTTC,CASSLRGQGAGEQFF
TRBD1,TRBV5-1,once,TRBJ1-4,TGCGCCAGCAGCGTACAGGGGGCCGGAACTAATGAAAAACTGTTTTTT,CASSVQGAGTNEKLFF
NA,TRBV11-2,few,TRBJ1-4,TGTGCCAGCAGCTTAATGGCACAGGGACATGAAAAACTGTTTTTT,CASSLMAQGHEKLFF
NA,TRBV7-3,NA,TRBJ2-2,TGTGCCAGCAGCTCGGGAGGGGGCGGGCCGGCCGGGGAGCTGTTTTTT,CASSSGGGGPAGELFF
TRBD2,TRBV7-9,NA,TRBJ2-1,TGTGCCAGCACCCAGGTAGGGACTATCTACAATGAGCAGTTCTTC,CASTQVGTIYNEQFF
NA,TRBV27,NA,TRBJ1-2,TGTGCCAGCAGTCAAGATGAGGGGGTTCGCGGCTACACCTTC,CASSQDEGVRGYTF
TRBD2,TRBV6-4,NA,TRBJ2-1,TGTGCCAGCAGTGTGCGGGGGGAAAGCAATGAGCAGTTCTTC,CASSVRGESNEQFF
TRBD2,TRBV29-1,NA,TRBJ2-1,TGCAGCGTTAGCGGGGGGACCTCCTTTTCCTACAATGAGCAGTTCTTC,CSVSGGTSFSYNEQFF
TRBD2,TRBV28,once,TRBJ2-2,TGTGCCAGTCTACTAGCGGGAAACACCGGGGAGCTGTTTTTT,CASLLAGNTGELFF
NA,TRBV7-2,NA,TRBJ2-2,TGTGCCAGCACGTATGGCGGAGACACCGGGGAGCTGTTTTTT,CASTYGGDTGELFF
NA,TRBV18,NA,TRBJ2-1,TGTGCCAGCTCCCCTGGGCCCGACGAGCAGTTCTTC,CASSPGPDEQFF